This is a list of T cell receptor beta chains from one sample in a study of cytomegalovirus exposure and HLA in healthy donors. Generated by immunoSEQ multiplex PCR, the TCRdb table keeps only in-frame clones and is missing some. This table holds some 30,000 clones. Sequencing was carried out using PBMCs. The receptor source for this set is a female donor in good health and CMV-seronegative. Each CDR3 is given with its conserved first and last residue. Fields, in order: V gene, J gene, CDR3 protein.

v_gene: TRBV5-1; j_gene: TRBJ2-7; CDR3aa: CASSLVGQGIYEQYF
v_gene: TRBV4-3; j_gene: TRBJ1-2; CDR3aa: CASSQEVGSHYGYTF
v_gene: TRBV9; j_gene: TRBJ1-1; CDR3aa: CASSVMGGTEAFF
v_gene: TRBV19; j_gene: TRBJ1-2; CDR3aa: CASSNRGQNHGYTF
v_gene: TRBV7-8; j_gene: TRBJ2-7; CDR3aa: CASSPDELGSYEQYF
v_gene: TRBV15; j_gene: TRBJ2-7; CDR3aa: CATSSTGTLEQYF
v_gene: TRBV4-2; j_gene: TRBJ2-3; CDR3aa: CASSTRTSDTDTQYF
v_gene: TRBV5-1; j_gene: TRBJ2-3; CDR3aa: CASSESTDTQYF
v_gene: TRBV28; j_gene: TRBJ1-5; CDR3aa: CASSLSTVNRRPQHF
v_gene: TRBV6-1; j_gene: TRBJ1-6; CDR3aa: CASRRTGGLSSPLHF
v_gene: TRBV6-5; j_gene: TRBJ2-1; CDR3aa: CASSYRGSYNEQFF
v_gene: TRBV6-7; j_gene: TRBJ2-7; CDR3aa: CASIPNYEQYF
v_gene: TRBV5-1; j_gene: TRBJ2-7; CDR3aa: CASSLVQGSSYEQYF
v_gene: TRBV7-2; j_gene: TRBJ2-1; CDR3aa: CVSSTDRGRWGEQFF
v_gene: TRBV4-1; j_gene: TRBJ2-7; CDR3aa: CASSRGLAGASSYEQYF
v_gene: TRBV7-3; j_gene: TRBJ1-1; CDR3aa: CASSSGHSNTEAFF
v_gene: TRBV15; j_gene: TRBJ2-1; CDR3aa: CATSGGALDEQFF
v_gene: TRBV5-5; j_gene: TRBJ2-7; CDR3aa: CASSATWDNSYEQYF
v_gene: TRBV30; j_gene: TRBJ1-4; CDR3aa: CAWARSEKLFF
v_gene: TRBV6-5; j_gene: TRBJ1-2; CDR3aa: CASRPDRGQYGYTF
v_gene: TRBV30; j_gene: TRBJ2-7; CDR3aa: CAWSVQGQLYEQYF
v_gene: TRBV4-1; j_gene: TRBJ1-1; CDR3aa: CASSQDDRDGGRAFF
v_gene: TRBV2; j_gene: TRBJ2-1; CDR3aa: CASSDTVGEQFF
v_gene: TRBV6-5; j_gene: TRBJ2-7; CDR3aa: CASSYVAESSYEQYF
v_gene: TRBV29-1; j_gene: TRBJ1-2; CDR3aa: CSVGPGQGLGGYTF
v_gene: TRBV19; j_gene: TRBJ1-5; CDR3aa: CASSMRSGTNQPQHF
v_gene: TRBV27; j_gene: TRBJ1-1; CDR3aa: CASSSLKTGGTEAFF
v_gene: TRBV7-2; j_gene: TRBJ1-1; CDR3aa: CASSSGTGGWETEAFF
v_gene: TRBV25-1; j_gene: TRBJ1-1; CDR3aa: CASKKTGGKSEAFF
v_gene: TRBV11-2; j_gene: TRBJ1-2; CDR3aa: CASSPTTGGGHGYTF
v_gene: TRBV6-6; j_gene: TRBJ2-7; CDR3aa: CASNRGGSYEQYF
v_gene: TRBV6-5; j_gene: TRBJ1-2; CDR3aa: CASSTLARANYGYTF
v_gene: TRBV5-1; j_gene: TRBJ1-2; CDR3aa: CASNPGQGFDGYTF
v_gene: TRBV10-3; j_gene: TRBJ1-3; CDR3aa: CAIKPLSGNTIYF
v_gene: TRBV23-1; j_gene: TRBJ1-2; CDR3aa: CASSQPGQGYGYTF
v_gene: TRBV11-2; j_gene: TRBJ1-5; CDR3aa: CASSSDTGGLPQHF
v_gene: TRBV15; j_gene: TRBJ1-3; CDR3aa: CATSRSPSSGNTIYF
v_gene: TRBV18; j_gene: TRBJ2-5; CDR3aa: CASSISGGGQETQYF
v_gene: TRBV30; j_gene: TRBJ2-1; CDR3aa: CAWSVRWASGGNNEQFF
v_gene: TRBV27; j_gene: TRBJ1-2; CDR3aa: CASSFDSGGILGYTF
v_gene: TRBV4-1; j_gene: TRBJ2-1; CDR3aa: CASTKEGPEVGISYNEQFF
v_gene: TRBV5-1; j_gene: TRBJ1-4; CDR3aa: CASSSGLNEKLFF
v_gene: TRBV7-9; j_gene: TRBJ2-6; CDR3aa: CASRTGPTNSGANVLTF
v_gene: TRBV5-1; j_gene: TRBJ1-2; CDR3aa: CASTAVGRGRDGYTF
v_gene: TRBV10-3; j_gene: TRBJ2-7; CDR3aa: CAISDRSRSPYEQYF
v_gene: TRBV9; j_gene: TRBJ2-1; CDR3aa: CASSVVSGRVQEQFF